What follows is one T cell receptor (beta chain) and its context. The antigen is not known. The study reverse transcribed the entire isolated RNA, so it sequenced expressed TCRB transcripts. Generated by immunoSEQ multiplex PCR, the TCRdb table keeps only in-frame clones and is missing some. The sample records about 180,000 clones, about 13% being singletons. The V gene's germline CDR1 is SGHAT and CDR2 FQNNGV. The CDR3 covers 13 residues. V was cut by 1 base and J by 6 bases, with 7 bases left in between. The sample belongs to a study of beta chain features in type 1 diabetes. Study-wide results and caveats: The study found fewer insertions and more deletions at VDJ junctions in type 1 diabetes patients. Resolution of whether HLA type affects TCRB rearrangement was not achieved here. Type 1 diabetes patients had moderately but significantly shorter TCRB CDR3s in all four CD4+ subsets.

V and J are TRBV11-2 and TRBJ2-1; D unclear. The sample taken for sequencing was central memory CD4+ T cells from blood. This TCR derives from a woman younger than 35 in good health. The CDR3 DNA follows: TGTGCCAGCAGCTTAGCACATACCAATGAGCAGTTCTTC. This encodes CASSLAHTNEQFF. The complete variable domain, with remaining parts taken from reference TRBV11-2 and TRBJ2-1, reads EAGVAQSPRYKIIEKRQSVAFWCNPISGHATLYWYQQILGQGPKLLIQFQNNGVVDDSQLPKDRFSAERLKGVDSTLKIQPAKLEDSAVYLCASSLAHTNEQFFGPGTRLTVL.